This TCR beta chain is drawn from a study of CD8 T cells in ankylosing spondylitis. Study-wide points: Existing reports had already noted some motif variants in reactive arthritis synovial fluid and blood. A TCR beta motif of eight highly homologous variants appeared characteristic of ankylosing spondylitis blood. Significantly higher representation of disease-linked clones was reported for matched ankylosing spondylitis synovial fluid.

Construction of TCR beta libraries was performed using quantitative 5'-RACE with molecular barcodes. TCRdb reprocessed the 5' RACE reads with MiXCR, giving one entry per CDR3 protein. The sample lists roughly 30,000 distinct CDR3 sequences, 30% occurring once. Details on this clonotype: The antigen is unknown.

CDR1 and CDR2 from the germline V gene are MGHRA and YSYEKL. Trimming took 1 base from V and 7 from J, leaving 14 bases between them. This CDR3 spans 15 amino acids. This chain uses TRBV4-1 with TRBJ2-1; either TRBD1 or TRBD2 may fit D (5 bases each). The sequence was obtained from a male donor with ankylosing spondylitis. The sample was synovial fluid, either unsorted or a sorted T cell fraction (not recorded which). In DNA, the CDR3 is TGCGCCAGCAGCCAAGGCCGGGACCTTGGGAATGAGCAGTTCTTC. The encoded protein is CASSQGRDLGNEQFF.